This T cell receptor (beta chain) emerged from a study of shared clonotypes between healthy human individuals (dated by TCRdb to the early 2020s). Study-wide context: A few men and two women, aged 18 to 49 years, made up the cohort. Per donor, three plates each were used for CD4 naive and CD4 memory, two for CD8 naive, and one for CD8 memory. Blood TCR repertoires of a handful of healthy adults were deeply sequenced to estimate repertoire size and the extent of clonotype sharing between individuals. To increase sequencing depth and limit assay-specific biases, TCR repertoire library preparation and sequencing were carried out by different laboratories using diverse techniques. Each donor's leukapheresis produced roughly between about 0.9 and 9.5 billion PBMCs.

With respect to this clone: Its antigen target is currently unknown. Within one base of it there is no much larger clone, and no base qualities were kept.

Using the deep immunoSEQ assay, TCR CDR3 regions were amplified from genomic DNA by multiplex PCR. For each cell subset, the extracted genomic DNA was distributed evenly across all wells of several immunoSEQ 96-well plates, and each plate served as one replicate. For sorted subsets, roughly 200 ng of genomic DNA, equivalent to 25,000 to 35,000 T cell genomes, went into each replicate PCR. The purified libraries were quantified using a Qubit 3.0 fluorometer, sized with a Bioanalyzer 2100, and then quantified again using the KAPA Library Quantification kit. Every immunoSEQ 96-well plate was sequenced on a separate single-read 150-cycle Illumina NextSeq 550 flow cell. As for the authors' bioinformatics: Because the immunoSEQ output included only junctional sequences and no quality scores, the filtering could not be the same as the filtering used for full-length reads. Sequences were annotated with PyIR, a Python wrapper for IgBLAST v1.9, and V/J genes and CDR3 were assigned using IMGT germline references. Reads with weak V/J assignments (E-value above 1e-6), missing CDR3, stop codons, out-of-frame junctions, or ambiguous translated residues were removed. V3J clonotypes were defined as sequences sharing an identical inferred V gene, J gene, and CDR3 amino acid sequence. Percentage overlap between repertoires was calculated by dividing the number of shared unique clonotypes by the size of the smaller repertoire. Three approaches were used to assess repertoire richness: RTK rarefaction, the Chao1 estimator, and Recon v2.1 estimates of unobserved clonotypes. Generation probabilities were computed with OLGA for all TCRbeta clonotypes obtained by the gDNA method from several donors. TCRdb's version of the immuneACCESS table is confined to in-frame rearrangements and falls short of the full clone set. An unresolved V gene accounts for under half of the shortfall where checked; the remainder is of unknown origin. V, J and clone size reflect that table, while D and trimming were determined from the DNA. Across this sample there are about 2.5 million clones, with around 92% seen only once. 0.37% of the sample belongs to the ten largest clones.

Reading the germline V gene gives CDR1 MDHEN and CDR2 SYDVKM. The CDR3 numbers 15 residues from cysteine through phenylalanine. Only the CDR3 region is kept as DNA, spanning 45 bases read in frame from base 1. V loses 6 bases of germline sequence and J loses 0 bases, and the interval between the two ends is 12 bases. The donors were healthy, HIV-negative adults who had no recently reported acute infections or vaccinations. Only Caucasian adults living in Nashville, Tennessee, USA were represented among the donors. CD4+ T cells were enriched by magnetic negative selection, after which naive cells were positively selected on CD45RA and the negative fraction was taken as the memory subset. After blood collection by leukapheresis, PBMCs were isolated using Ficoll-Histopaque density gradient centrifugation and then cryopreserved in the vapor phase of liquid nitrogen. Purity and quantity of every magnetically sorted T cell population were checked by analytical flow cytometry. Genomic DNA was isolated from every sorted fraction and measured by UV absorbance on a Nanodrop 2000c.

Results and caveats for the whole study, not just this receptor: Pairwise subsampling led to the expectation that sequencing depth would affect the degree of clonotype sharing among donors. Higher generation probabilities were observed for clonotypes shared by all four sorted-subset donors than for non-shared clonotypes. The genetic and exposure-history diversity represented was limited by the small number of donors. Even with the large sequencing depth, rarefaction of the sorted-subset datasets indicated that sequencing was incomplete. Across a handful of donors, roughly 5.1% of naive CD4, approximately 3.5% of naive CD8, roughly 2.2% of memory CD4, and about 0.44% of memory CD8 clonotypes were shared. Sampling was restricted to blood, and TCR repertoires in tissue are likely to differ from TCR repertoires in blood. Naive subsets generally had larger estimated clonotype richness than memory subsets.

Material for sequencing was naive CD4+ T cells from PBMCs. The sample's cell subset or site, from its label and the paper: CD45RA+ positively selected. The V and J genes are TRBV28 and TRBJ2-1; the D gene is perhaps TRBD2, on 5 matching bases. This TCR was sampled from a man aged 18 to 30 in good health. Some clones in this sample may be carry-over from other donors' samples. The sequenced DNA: TGTGCCAGCAGGCTAACGGGGTACTCCTACAATGAGCAGTTCTTC. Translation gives CASRLTGYSYNEQFF. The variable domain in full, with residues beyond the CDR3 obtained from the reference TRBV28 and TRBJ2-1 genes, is DVKVTQSSRYLVKRTGEKVFLECVQDMDHENMFWYRQDPGLGLRLIYFSYDVKMKEKGDIPEGYSVSREKKERFSLILESASTNQTSMYLCASRLTGYSYNEQFFGPGTRLTVL.